This TCR beta chain was captured by sequencing in a study of cytomegalovirus exposure and HLA in healthy donors. Whole-study findings and limits: Accurate HLA-A and HLA-B prediction from TCR beta sequences was reported for most subjects.

As for this clone: Antigen specificity is unknown.

The CDR3 length is 16 residues. Deletions cut 3 bases from V and 4 bases from J, with 16 bases between. Per germline, CDR1 SGHVS and CDR2 FQNEAQ. With 60 Vbeta and 13 Jbeta primers, the PCR was carried out. Sequencing used immunoSEQ multiplex PCR; TCRdb keeps in-frame clones, though not all of them. The sample lists around 150,000 clones, 80% occurring once. Sequences were obtained from PBMCs. This receptor was obtained from a man between 25 and 39 years old in good health and CMV-seronegative. The chain has TRBV7-8 and TRBJ1-5, with D possibly TRBD1 on 5 matching bases. The CDR3 reads CASSLGGRGGNQPQHF. The CDR3 coding sequence is TGTGCCAGCAGCTTGGGCGGACGTGGGGGGAATCAGCCCCAGCATTTT.